This TCR beta chain was identified in a study of blood T cells in healthy people across ages. Study-wide results and caveats: Bulk PBMC profiling left naive and antigen-experienced comparisons inconclusive.

This clonotype was recorded many times. The target antigen is unknown. A much larger clone lies a single base off, so this may be a read error. The use of a sample-barcoded 5' primer and a J-beta primer mix characterized a second PCR of roughly 7 to 12 cycles. Template switching added a 12-random-nucleotide identifier to every cDNA molecule. TCRdb reprocessed the 5' RACE reads with MiXCR, giving one entry per CDR3 protein. The table records about 930,000 distinct CDR3 sequences, just under 30% of them present only once. Germline loops: CDR1 DFQATT, CDR2 SNEGSKA (reference sequence). CDR3 length: 12 amino acids. The same data also contributed to another study, on T cells of mothers and their children. In that study: Three healthy Caucasian mothers, along with their six children, served as the donors. Related mother and child pairs showed slightly greater overlap (not significant) than unrelated pairs did.

The genes are TRBV20-1 and TRBJ2-7; 10 bases agree with TRBD2. Sequencing used blood. The source of this sequence is a woman aged 40 to 50 in good health. The CDR3 DNA reads TGCAGGGGCGGGACTAGCGACTACGAGCAGTACTTC. Translated, it gives CRGGTSDYEQYF.